A single sample gave rise to the 10 T cell receptor beta chains below, sequenced in a study of beta chain features in type 1 diabetes. No antigen is known for these receptors. The study's findings and limits: In every one of the four CD4+ subsets, TCRB CDR3s were moderately but significantly shorter in Type 1 diabetes patients.

Every isolated RNA sample was fully reverse transcribed, so sequencing captured expressed TCRB transcripts. Produced via immunoSEQ multiplex PCR; TCRdb's table is partial and in-frame only. Of approximately 240,000 clones in the sample, around 16% were seen once. The sample consisted of naive CD4+ T cells from blood. Source of these receptors: a man younger than 45 with type 1 diabetes.

The chain uses TRBV9 and TRBJ1-3, with unresolved D. Per germline, CDR1 SGDLS and CDR2 YYNGEE. V was trimmed by 4 bases and J by 0 bases, leaving 11 bases between them. There are 15 residues in the CDR3. CDR3 nucleotides: TGTGCCAGCAGCCTACAGCCTTACTCTGGAAACACCATATATTTT. Its translation is CASSLQPYSGNTIYF.

The chain carries TRBV29-1 and TRBJ2-1; D is tentatively TRBD1 or TRBD2 (5 bases each). CDR1 and CDR2 from the germline V gene are SQVTM and ANQGSEA. The CDR3 spans 12 residues. The DNA of the CDR3 is TGCAAAGGGGCGAGCGGTTACAATGAGCAGTTCTTC. Amino acids: CKGASGYNEQFF.

The J gene is TRBJ1-2, the V gene TRBV18, with TRBD1 as a possible D gene (6 bases). V was pared by 4 bases and J by 7 bases, with 10 bases between. This CDR3 contains 12 residues. Germline-derived CDR1 and CDR2 are KGHSH and LQKENI. CDR3 protein: CASSHREPGYTF. The DNA for the CDR3 is TGTGCCAGCTCACACAGGGAACCTGGCTACACCTTC.

This clone was seen more than once but under ten times. V and J are TRBV7-4 and TRBJ2-3, with 11 positions matching TRBD2. The germline gives CDR1 SGHVT, CDR2 SQSDAQ. This CDR3 region has 19 residues. Trimming took 5 bases from V and 0 from J; bases not matched to a gene: 13. The CDR3 here is CASSHGPGLAALSTDTQYF. In DNA, the CDR3 is TGTGCCAGCAGCCACGGACCGGGACTAGCGGCACTTAGCACAGATACGCAGTATTTT.

The chain recombines TRBV30 with TRBJ1-3, with D possibly being TRBD1 (5 bases). The CDR3 contains 13 residues. Germline values: CDR1 GTSNPN, CDR2 SVGIG (reference sequence). V lost 4 bases and J lost 7, with 14 bases in between. DNA for the CDR3: TGTGCCTGGATTCCCGGGGCCGTGAACACCATATATTTT. Translated, it gives CAWIPGAVNTIYF. The full variable domain, its missing parts supplied by reference TRBV30 and TRBJ1-3, is SQTIHQWPATLVQPVGSPLSLECTVEGTSNPNLYWYRQAAGRGLQLLFYSVGIGQISSEVPQNLSASRPQDRQFILSSKKLLLSDSGFYLCAWIPGAVNTIYFGEGSWLTVV.

This clone was observed a handful of times. The CDR3 spells CASSLGVLSPQHF. CDR3 DNA sequence: TGCGCCAGCAGCTTGGGGGTTCTATCGCCCCAGCATTTT. The chain has TRBV5-1 and TRBJ1-5, with unresolved D. CDR1 SGHRS and CDR2 YFSETQ come from the germline V gene. The CDR3 has 13 amino acids. V gave up 0 bases and J gave up 9 bases, with 10 bases separating them.

This clone was counted a few times. The chain links TRBV13 to TRBJ2-7; tentative D call: TRBD1 (5 bases). This CDR3 comprises 13 residues. Germline lookup yields CDR1 PRHDT and CDR2 FYEKMQ (reference sequence). V lost 6 bases to trimming and J lost 2 bases, with 11 bases between them. The CDR3 region has the DNA TGTGCCAGCAGTTCTAGGGGCCCCTACGAGCAGTACTTC. Translated, it gives CASSSRGPYEQYF.

CDR3 in amino acids: CASSPDRMNTEAFF. The CDR3, as DNA: TGTGCCAGCAGCCCTGACAGAATGAACACTGAAGCTTTCTTT. The V call is TRBV9, the J call TRBJ1-1, with TRBD1 as a possible D gene (5 bases). The CDR3 consists of 14 residues. Per the germline V gene, CDR1 is SGDLS and CDR2 is YYNGEE. Trimming removed 4 bases from V and 0 bases from J, with 10 bases in between.

This sequence joins TRBV28 and TRBJ2-6; TRBD2 is a possible D gene (6 bases). The CDR3 runs to 14 residues. Germline V gene data show CDR1 as MDHEN and CDR2 as SYDVKM. The ends were cut back, 6 bases at V and 9 bases at J, with 15 bases in the middle. In DNA form, the CDR3 reads TGTGCCAGCAGCCTCGGGGGAGGAGGCAACGTCCTGACTTTC. It translates to CASSLGGGGNVLTF.

This clone has only a few counts. The V and J genes are TRBV4-1 and TRBJ2-7; D is perhaps TRBD1 or TRBD2 (5 bases each). CDR3 length: 14 residues. V was pared by 2 bases and J by 3 bases, with 11 bases between. Germline CDR1 and CDR2: MGHRA and YSYEKL. The CDR3 bases are TGCGCCAGCAGCCAACAAAGGGACGGCTACGAGCAGTACTTC. It translates to CASSQQRDGYEQYF.